Listed below are T cell receptor beta chains from one sample, sequenced in a study of blood T cells in healthy people across ages. Using its own MiXCR run on the 5' RACE reads, TCRdb lists one record per CDR3 protein. The sample lists approximately 730,000 distinct CDR3 sequences, approximately 43% occurring once. The sequenced sample was blood. The receptors come from a woman aged 60-70 years in good health. Both conserved end residues are part of each CDR3. The D gene is left open where the match is weak. Only part of the rows carry a size: once, few, many, or a class if the clone is expanded.

j_call | clone_size | d_call | v_call | cdr3_aa | cdr3_nt
TRBJ2-3 | few | . | TRBV5-1 | CASSFGDTYTDTQYF | TGCGCCAGCAGCTTTGGCGATACTTACACAGATACGCAGTATTTT
TRBJ2-1 | . | . | TRBV12-5 | CASGLGAASYNEQFF | TGTGCTAGTGGTTTGGGCGCTGCGTCCTACAATGAGCAGTTCTTC
TRBJ2-3 | . | . | TRBV19 | CASRMYPSSTDTQYF | TGTGCCAGTAGGATGTACCCCTCTAGCACAGATACGCAGTATTTT
TRBJ2-5 | few | TRBD1 | TRBV3-1 | CASSRGTGAKKETQYF | TGTGCCAGCAGCCGTGGGACAGGGGCTAAAAAAGAGACCCAGTACTTC
TRBJ2-7 | . | . | TRBV5-1 | CASSSMAAQGYEQYF | TGCGCCAGCAGCTCAATGGCGGCACAGGGCTACGAGCAGTACTTC
TRBJ2-7 | many | . | TRBV7-2 | CASSLTGNPYEQYF | TGTGCCAGCAGCTTAACGGGTAATCCCTACGAGCAGTACTTC
TRBJ2-1 | . | TRBD2 | TRBV5-1 | CASSSGLAGPYNEQFF | TGCGCCAGCAGCTCAGGACTAGCGGGACCGTACAATGAGCAGTTCTTC
TRBJ1-1 | . | . | TRBV24-1 | CATSDGANTEAFF | TGTGCCACCAGCGACGGAGCGAACACTGAAGCTTTCTTT
TRBJ2-1 | . | TRBD2 | TRBV7-2 | CASSPGLGRYEQFF | TGTGCCAGCAGCCCTGGACTAGGACGCTATGAGCAGTTCTTC
TRBJ2-7 | . | TRBD2 | TRBV20-1 | CSAGDTGTSYEQYF | TGCAGTGCTGGGGATACAGGGACTAGCTACGAGCAGTACTTC
TRBJ2-7 | few | TRBD1 | TRBV5-1 | CASSSGQGALNEQYF | TGCGCCAGCAGCTCAGGACAGGGGGCGCTCAATGAGCAGTACTTC
TRBJ2-1 | . | . | TRBV11-2 | CANSLSGPYNEQFF | TGTGCCAACAGCTTAAGCGGTCCTTACAATGAGCAGTTCTTC
TRBJ1-5 | few | . | TRBV6-5 | CASSYAGGGQPQHF | TGTGCCAGCAGTTACGCGGGGGGCGGTCAGCCCCAGCATTTT
TRBJ1-2 | . | TRBD1 | TRBV6-2/TRBV6-3 | CASTGQDYGYTF | TGTGCCAGCACGGGACAGGACTATGGCTACACCTTC
TRBJ1-6 | few | . | TRBV21-1 | CASSPRAGGNNSPLHF | TGTGCCAGCAGCCCAAGGGCGGGGGGCAATAATTCACCCCTCCACTTT
TRBJ2-7 | . | . | TRBV6-2/TRBV6-3 | CASSGRGLYEQYF | TGTGCCAGCAGTGGGCGGGGGCTCTACGAGCAGTACTTC
TRBJ2-1 | few | TRBD2 | TRBV20-1 | CSAGATGGLNEQFF | TGCAGTGCTGGGGCTACCGGGGGACTAAATGAGCAGTTCTTC
TRBJ2-1 | . | TRBD2 | TRBV10-3 | CAIQSTSGRGCNEQFF | TGTGCCATCCAATCGACTAGCGGGAGGGGCTGCAATGAGCAGTTCTTC
TRBJ2-1 | . | . | TRBV20-1 | CSARDPGRAGNNEQFF | TGCAGTGCTAGAGATCCCGGTAGGGCGGGAAACAATGAGCAGTTCTTC
TRBJ2-7 | . | TRBD2 | TRBV6-5 | CASKSTGGTYEQYF | TGTGCCAGCAAGTCCACGGGGGGGACCTACGAGCAGTACTTC
TRBJ1-2 | few | . | TRBV14 | CASSQGVSGFYGYTF | TGTGCCAGCAGCCAAGGAGTGTCCGGGTTTTATGGCTACACCTTC
TRBJ2-5 | many | . | TRBV6-2/TRBV6-3 | CASSYSRLPETQYF | TGTGCCAGCAGTTACTCGAGGTTGCCGGAGACCCAGTACTTC
TRBJ2-1 | . | TRBD1 | TRBV27 | CASRHLQGVAYNEQFF | TGTGCCAGCAGACACTTACAGGGGGTCGCCTACAATGAGCAGTTCTTC
TRBJ2-5 | . | TRBD2 | TRBV4-2 | CASSQDTSGGEQYF | TGTGCCAGCAGCCAAGACACTAGCGGGGGGGAGCAGTACTTC
TRBJ2-1 | . | TRBD1 | TRBV9 | CASSIQGLHNEQFF | TGTGCCAGCAGCATACAGGGGCTCCACAATGAGCAGTTCTTC
TRBJ2-5 | . | . | TRBV24-1 | CATSDFGPRSQETQYF | TGTGCCACCAGTGATTTTGGACCCCGGTCGCAGGAGACCCAGTACTTC
TRBJ2-1 | few | . | TRBV3-1 | CASSQSISGSEGDEQFF | TGTGCCAGCAGCCAGTCAATTAGCGGCAGTGAGGGGGATGAGCAGTTCTTC
TRBJ2-5 | many | . | TRBV4-2 | CASSQPRSQETQYF | TGTGCCAGCAGCCAACCCCGCTCCCAAGAGACCCAGTACTTC
TRBJ2-7 | . | TRBD2 | TRBV6-5 | CASSYGTSQYF | TGTGCCAGCAGTTACGGGACTAGTCAGTACTTC
TRBJ2-5 | . | . | TRBV20-1 | CSGGQDQETQYF | TGCAGTGGGGGGCAGGACCAAGAGACCCAGTACTTC
TRBJ1-1 | few | TRBD1 | TRBV7-3 | CASSLGQGVPEAFF | TGTGCCAGCAGCTTGGGGCAGGGGGTTCCTGAAGCTTTCTTT
TRBJ1-6 | few | . | TRBV2 | CASRGNARGNSPLHF | TGTGCCAGCAGGGGGAACGCCAGGGGCAATTCACCCCTCCACTTT